This T cell receptor beta chain was recovered during a study of blood T cell repertoires in COVID-19. On the study more broadly: From the United States, Italy and Spain came samples of acute and convalescent COVID-19. From T cells, B-cell-depleted T cells, or PBMCs came the material, which was cDNA or gDNA.

V gave up 3 bases and J gave up 0 bases, with 11 bases separating them. CDR3 size: 16 residues. Germline V gene sequence: CDR1 MNHEY, CDR2 SVGAGI. As originally analysed: Reference gene primer amplification yielded estimated nucleated cell counts. Generated by immunoSEQ multiplex PCR, the TCRdb table keeps only in-frame clones and is missing some. V and J calls and clone size are as listed in that table; D and trimming were resolved from the DNA. Here the sample spans under 150,000 clones, about four fifths being singletons. Material for sequencing was peripheral blood. This chain joins TRBV6-5 and TRBJ1-4; weak D call: TRBD1 (5 bases). This receptor was obtained from an elderly woman in a cohort sampled during active or convalescent COVID-19. The CDR3 coding sequence is TGTGCCAGCAGTTATTCAGGGTTTGCAACTAATGAAAAACTGTTTTTT. The encoded protein is CASSYSGFATNEKLFF.